The T cell receptor beta chain described here comes from a study of identical twins. Study-level points and caveats: Fewer insertions marked abundant cord blood beta clonotypes; young adult naive trended weakly, memory not at all. Excess sharing between twins was weaker in beta out-of-frame sequences.

The germline gives CDR1 KGHDR, CDR2 SFDVKD. The CDR3 runs 12 residues. Trimming pared 8 bases from V and 2 bases from J, leaving 9 bases between. A universal primer site arose from template switching, and cDNA bore unique molecular identifiers. TCRdb re-called the 5' RACE reads with MiXCR, one entry per CDR3 protein. The sample has around 510,000 distinct CDR3 sequences; roughly an eighth are singletons. As to this clonotype: The antigen remains unidentified.

These sequences were also reported in another study, on yellow fever vaccine responses in identical twins.

The chain combines TRBV24-1 with TRBJ2-7; D call uncertain. This TCR was recovered from a woman aged 18-30 years in good health. Input material: CD4+ T cells sorted from blood. The CDR3 loop reads CATTPVAYEQYF. CDR3 bases: TGTGCCACCACTCCCGTAGCCTACGAGCAGTACTTC.